These 16 T cell receptor beta chains share one sample of origin, sequenced in a study of shared clonotypes between healthy human individuals. Repertoires were generated with immunoSEQ multiplex PCR, while TCRdb's copy carries only in-frame clones and drops some. The sample has some 320,000 clones; around 86% are singletons. The sample consisted of memory CD8+ T cells sorted from blood. Indicated subset: CD45RO+ cells pooled with CCR7-negative TemRA cells. These TCRs come from a man younger than 35 in good health.

The chain carries TRBV30 and TRBJ2-5; 8 nucleotides match TRBD2. Trimming at V came to 5 bases and at J to 5 bases, leaving 7 bases not matched to a gene. CDR3 length: 13 amino acids. Germline-derived CDR1 and CDR2 are GTSNPN and SVGIG (reference sequence). CDR3 protein: CAWERGSMETQYF. In DNA form, the CDR3 reads TGTGCCTGGGAGCGGGGGTCGATGGAGACCCAGTACTTC.

The V and J genes are TRBV29-1 and TRBJ2-1; 9 nucleotides line up with TRBD1. The CDR3 spans 19 residues. The junction had 13 bases not matched to a gene; V was cut back by 1 base and J by 0 bases. The germline gives CDR1 SQVTM, CDR2 ANQGSEA. In nucleotides, the CDR3 is TGCAGCGTTGAAGGGGACGGGACAGGGTCCGTCTTCTCCTACAATGAGCAGTTCTTC. It translates to CSVEGDGTGSVFSYNEQFF.

This clone turned up a few times. This rearrangement joins TRBV5-1 to TRBJ1-1; 9 bases map to TRBD1. The germline V gene encodes CDR1 SGHRS and CDR2 YFSETQ. The trim removed 0 bases at V and 3 bases at J, leaving 15 bases unmatched. The CDR3 is made up of 19 amino acids. The CDR3 coding sequence is TGCGCCAGCAGCTTGGCTCCCCAAACAGGGGGCGAGGGGTACACTGAAGCTTTCTTT. Encoded protein: CASSLAPQTGGEGYTEAFF. The variable domain in full, with the rest retrieved from reference TRBV5-1 and TRBJ1-1, is KAGVTQTPRYLIKTRGQQVTLSCSPISGHRSVSWYQQTPGQGLQFLFEYFSETQRNKGNFPGRFSGRQFSNSRSEMNVSTLELGDSALYLCASSLAPQTGGEGYTEAFFGQGTRLTVV.

The rearrangement joins TRBV5-3 to TRBJ1-5; D remains ambiguous. TRBV5-3 qualifies as an ORF whose function is uncertain. Trimming cost V 0 bases and J 5 bases, with 9 bases left between them. CDR3 length equals 14 residues. DNA for the CDR3: TGTGCCAGAAGCTTGGCACCAAGGGATCAGCCCCAGCATTTT. Protein sequence: CARSLAPRDQPQHF.

This chain uses TRBV15 with TRBJ1-2, with D perhaps matching TRBD1 (5 bases). Germline values: CDR1 LNHNV, CDR2 YYDKDF (reference sequence). CDR3 length: 16 amino acids. V was pared by 3 bases and J by 0 bases, with 14 bases between. The CDR3 coding sequence is TGTGCCACCAGCAGGCCCGGGACTGTCCCTAACTATGGCTACACCTTC. It specifies CATSRPGTVPNYGYTF.

This chain connects TRBV30 to TRBJ2-7; tentatively, D is TRBD1 (6 bases). CDR1 is GTSNPN and CDR2 is SVGIG in the germline V gene (reference sequence). The V end lost 3 bases, the J end lost 0 bases, and 9 bases lay between the germline ends. This CDR3 is 13 amino acids long. CDR3 loop: CAWRGTTSYEQYF. The CDR3 DNA reads TGTGCCTGGAGAGGGACAACCTCCTACGAGCAGTACTTC. The variable domain in full, with the rest retrieved from reference TRBV30 and TRBJ2-7, is SQTIHQWPATLVQPVGSPLSLECTVEGTSNPNLYWYRQAAGRGLQLLFYSVGIGQISSEVPQNLSASRPQDRQFILSSKKLLLSDSGFYLCAWRGTTSYEQYFGPGTRLTVT.

The chain uses TRBV29-1 and TRBJ2-3, with a weak D call TRBD2 (5 bases). The V and J ends lost 6 bases and 4 bases respectively, with 14 bases between them. The CDR3 length is 13 residues. CDR1 SQVTM and CDR2 ANQGSEA come from the germline V gene. CDR3 amino acids: CSVGVEVADTQYF. The CDR3 DNA sequence: TGCAGCGTGGGAGTCGAGGTGGCAGATACGCAGTATTTT.

The genes are TRBV7-9 and TRBJ1-1; 8 bases are shared with TRBD1. With V trimmed by 5 bases and J by 0 bases, 8 bases remained unmatched. The CDR3 spans 16 residues. Looked up from germline, CDR1 is SEHNR and CDR2 is FQNEAQ (reference sequence). The CDR3 DNA reads as TGTGCCAGCAGCACCCACGGACAGGGCATGAACACTGAAGCTTTCTTT. It yields the protein CASSTHGQGMNTEAFF.

A few counts support this clone. A junction end diverges from the germline sequence, so it may reflect a read error. Other DNA sequences in this sample translate to the same CDR3. This chain uses TRBV7-7 with TRBJ2-7; D is possibly TRBD2 (6 bases). The germline V gene has CDR1 SSHAT and CDR2 FNYEAQ (reference sequence). The CDR3 loop spans 15 amino acids. CDR3 in DNA: TGTGCTAGCAGCTTAGGCGCGGGACCTACCTACGAGCAGTACTTC. Its translation is CASSLGAGPTYEQYF.

About this clone itself: The sample holds other DNA sequences that translate to the same CDR3. The V gene is TRBV29-1, the J gene TRBJ1-2, with D unclear. Trimming removed 3 bases from V and 6 bases from J, with 5 bases in between. Germline V lookup: CDR1 SQVTM, CDR2 ANQGSEA. The CDR3 loop spans 10 amino acids. The CDR3: CSVESNGYTF. In nucleotides, the CDR3 is TGCAGCGTTGAGAGCAATGGCTACACCTTC.

This clone was seen just once. The chain combines TRBV4-3 with TRBJ1-2; D is undetermined. With 3 bases removed from V and 2 bases from J, the gap between germline ends came to 10 bases. CDR3 length: 14 amino acids. The germline CDR1 and CDR2 sequences are LGHNA and YSLEER. The CDR3 reads CASSHPGRNYGYTF. In nucleotides, the CDR3 is TGCGCCAGCAGCCATCCGGGAAGGAACTATGGCTACACCTTC.

The count of this clone is one. The chain joins TRBV10-3 to TRBJ1-1; D ambiguous. Trimming took off 4 bases at V and 11 bases at J, with 23 bases between the two ends. CDR1 is ENHRY and CDR2 is SYGVKD in the germline V gene. The CDR3 loop spans 15 amino acids. CDR3 in amino acids: CAISAAGELDWEAFF. For the CDR3, the DNA is TGTGCCATCAGTGCGGCCGGCGAACTAGATTGGGAGGCTTTCTTT.

The chain combines TRBV6-5 with TRBJ1-4, with unresolved D. Trimming stripped 2 bases from V and 7 bases from J, with 8 bases between. CDR3 length equals 13 residues. Germline loops: CDR1 MNHEY, CDR2 SVGAGI. This CDR3 reads CASSYGWGEKLFF. The CDR3 DNA sequence: TGTGCCAGCAGTTACGGGTGGGGTGAAAAACTGTTTTTT.

The chain uses TRBV10-1 and TRBJ2-1; D is unclear. The ends were cut back, 4 bases at V and 0 bases at J, with 10 bases in the middle. This CDR3 spans 15 amino acids. In germline, CDR1 is WNHNN, CDR2 SYGVQD (reference sequence). CDR3: CASSAVESSYNEQFF. The CDR3 region has the DNA TGCGCCAGCAGTGCGGTAGAGAGCTCCTACAATGAGCAGTTCTTC.

This sequence joins TRBV28 and TRBJ2-1; 13 bases match TRBD2. J was trimmed by 2 bases and V by 3 bases; bases with no gene match: 10. From germline, CDR1 is MDHEN and CDR2 SYDVKM. The CDR3 sequence is 19 residues long. For the CDR3, the DNA is TGTGCCAGCAGTTTTGGACTAGCGGGAGCTATTGAAACCTACAATGAGCAGTTCTTC. It encodes CASSFGLAGAIETYNEQFF.

The chain is built from TRBV7-6 and TRBJ1-2, with 9 nucleotides matching TRBD1. The CDR3 runs 14 residues. V gave up 4 bases and J gave up 3 bases; unmatched junction bases: 3. The germline V gene encodes CDR1 SGHVS and CDR2 FNYEAQ. The CDR3 is CASSWGTGHYGYTF. CDR3 sequence (DNA): TGTGCCAGCAGCTGGGGGACAGGGCACTATGGCTACACCTTC.